A single TCR beta chain is shown here with its context. Its cognate antigen is unknown. This entry is derived from a study of T cells in Graves' hyperthyroidism and ophthalmopathy. General study findings and limits: Among clonotypes expanded in thyroid above 0.001, most were also found in blood.

Hyperthyroidism of Graves' type that showed no ophthalmopathy progression within 18 months was stable. Clinical symptoms, serum thyroxine and TRAb, thyroid ultrasound and orbital computed tomography were used for the diagnoses. Template material for amplifying TCR beta CDR3 regions consisted of RNA transcripts. RT-PCR in the first round (using the HTBI primer set) targeted the TCR CDR3. Via MiXCR, TCRdb re-called the multiplex PCR reads, giving one row per CDR3 protein. Counted here are hundreds of thousands of distinct CDR3 sequences, 46% occurring once; the ten biggest clones make up roughly 8.2%. Sequencing was performed on peripheral blood or thyroid tissue (not recorded which). The receptor comes from a woman aged 18 to 35 with Graves' hyperthyroidism.

Written as DNA, the CDR3 is TGTGCCAGCAGCCGAGAGACAGGGAACTATGGCTACACCTTC. It encodes CASSRETGNYGYTF. This chain uses TRBV7-2 with TRBJ1-2, with 7 bases aligning to TRBD1. This CDR3 comprises 14 residues. V lost 5 bases, J lost 2 bases, and 5 bases stayed unmatched. Germline V gives CDR1 SGHTA, CDR2 FQGNSA.